Listed below are T cell receptor beta chains from one sample, sequenced in a study of blood T cell repertoires in COVID-19. Method: immunoSEQ multiplex PCR; TCRdb's copy keeps in-frame clones and lacks some. The sample lists almost 200,000 clones; 70% to 90% were seen once. The sequencing input was PBMCs or T cells enriched from blood (not recorded which). The source of these receptors is a woman under 30 who had recovered from COVID-19. Each CDR3 is given without its conserved first and last residue. The order of the fields is J gene, V gene, CDR3 protein.

TRBJ2-1,TRBV6-4,ASSDSGTGYPNEQF
TRBJ1-1,TRBV29-1,SVDRGPTEAF
TRBJ1-1,TRBV30,AWSAQGYTEAF
TRBJ1-1,TRBV5-1,ASSLVGGQGVTEAF
TRBJ2-7,TRBV5-4,ASSSKTGNPYEQY
TRBJ1-1,TRBV19,ASSQNRKVQNTEAF
TRBJ1-6,TRBV28,ASSPSAGASSPLH
TRBJ1-2,TRBV27,ASSLWGRDGYT
TRBJ1-2,TRBV3-1/TRBV3-2,ASSQSAGTGSNYGYT
TRBJ1-2,TRBV27,ASSLEGRPSNGYT
TRBJ1-2,TRBV5-6,ASSLRGMDYGYT
TRBJ1-3,TRBV11-2,ASSSSPQPRVDSGNTIY
TRBJ1-2,TRBV13,ASSLQGYGYT
TRBJ1-6,TRBV30,AAEGPPLH
TRBJ2-5,TRBV12-5,ASGFRLQETQY
TRBJ1-2,TRBV28,ASSLGGGGYT
TRBJ1-3,TRBV13,ASRSLGGRPGNTIY
TRBJ1-5,TRBV2,ASRRGGQPQH
TRBJ1-3,TRBV30,AWSVLYDGGDISGNTIY
TRBJ1-6,TRBV5-4,ASSLPGTGNNSPLH
TRBJ1-6,TRBV7-2,ASSWEGRVYNSPLH
TRBJ1-5,TRBV7-9,ASSSGGLNQPQH
TRBJ1-1,TRBV19,ASSIPPFSPYLVNTEAF
TRBJ1-6,TRBV5-1,ASSLSDNSPLH
TRBJ2-7,TRBV19,ASRQGWAYEQY
TRBJ1-1,TRBV11-2,ASSLSWNTEAF
TRBJ1-2,TRBV21-1,ASSKVPGDKTRFYGYT
TRBJ2-7,TRBV6-5,ASSYFTGYEQY
TRBJ1-4,TRBV10-3,AISGTVGVDEKLF
TRBJ2-2,TRBV7-9,ASSSRQGNNTGELF
TRBJ2-7,TRBV7-9,ASSQDSVLY
TRBJ1-5,TRBV19,ASRTDRRNQPQH
TRBJ1-5,TRBV28,ASKGDQPQH
TRBJ1-4,TRBV6-5,ASSYSTGHPEKLF
TRBJ1-1,TRBV19,ASTSDIYQNLNTEAF
TRBJ1-1,TRBV12-3/TRBV12-4,ASEGMNTEAF
TRBJ1-2,TRBV6-5,ASSPFRTEIGYT
TRBJ2-1,TRBV18,ASSPILYNEQF
TRBJ2-3,TRBV10-3,ATVAGQGPDTQY
TRBJ1-6,TRBV6-5,ASSYQGNSPLH
TRBJ2-3,TRBV6-4,ASSQLPTSGGGTDTQY
TRBJ1-5,TRBV6-1,ASSEALGGNQPQH
TRBJ2-3,TRBV5-6,ASSPTILTSGYEADTQY
TRBJ2-3,TRBV9,ASSVGPGGSYTQY
TRBJ1-1,TRBV28,ASRTGTGIYEAF
TRBJ2-2,TRBV12-5,ASGLVVIRRTGELF
TRBJ1-1,TRBV18,ASSPRQELMNTEAF
TRBJ1-2,TRBV4-1,ASSQDTWGRDSRASNYGYT
TRBJ2-2,TRBV5-1,ASSLQGAPENTGELF
TRBJ1-1,TRBV11-2,ASGTLNTEAF
TRBJ1-1,TRBV6-5,ASRESNTEAF
TRBJ1-2,TRBV18,ASSPVGQGYGYT
TRBJ2-7,TRBV2,ASSGDRGYEQY
TRBJ1-1,TRBV6-5,ASSRDRGSKAF
TRBJ1-1,TRBV6-2/TRBV6-3,ASSYPGKTEAF